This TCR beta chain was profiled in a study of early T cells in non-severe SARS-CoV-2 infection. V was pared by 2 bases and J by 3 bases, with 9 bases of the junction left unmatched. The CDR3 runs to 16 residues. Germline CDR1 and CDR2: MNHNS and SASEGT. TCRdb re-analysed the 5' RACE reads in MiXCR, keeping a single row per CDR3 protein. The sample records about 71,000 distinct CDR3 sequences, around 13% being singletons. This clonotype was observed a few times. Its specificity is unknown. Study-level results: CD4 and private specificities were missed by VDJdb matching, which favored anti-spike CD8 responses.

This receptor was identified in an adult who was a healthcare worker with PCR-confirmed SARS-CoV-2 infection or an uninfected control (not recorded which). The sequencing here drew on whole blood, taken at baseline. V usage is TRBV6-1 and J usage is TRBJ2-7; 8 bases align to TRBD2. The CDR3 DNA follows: TGTGCCAGCAGTGAATCATCCGGGAGGGCGATCTACGAGCAGTACTTC. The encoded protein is CASSESSGRAIYEQYF.